This T cell receptor beta chain was observed in a study of cytomegalovirus exposure and HLA in healthy donors. The study's findings and limits: A prior analysis recorded that most TCR beta V segments were productive about 87% or about 30% of the time. Reportedly, diagnosis of cytomegalovirus status by the classifier showed high specificity and sensitivity. It was 164 TCR beta chains that were listed as cytomegalovirus-associated. Later, an analysis showed that TCR beta chains associated with HLA were more clonally expanded than others that were equally common.

CDR3 size: 13 residues. From germline, CDR1 is SGHRS and CDR2 YFSETQ. Trimming took off 5 bases at V and 5 bases at J, with 13 bases between the two ends. Vbeta (60) and Jbeta (13) primers were used in the PCR. Method: immunoSEQ multiplex PCR; TCRdb's copy keeps in-frame clones and lacks some. This sample has over 130,000 clones, with around 75% found just once. About this clone: What it binds is not known.

Sequencing was performed on PBMCs. This TCR derives from a human donor in good health. This chain links TRBV5-1 with TRBJ1-2; D unresolved. CDR3 in amino acids: CASRPDGEYGYTF. The DNA for the CDR3 is TGCGCCAGCAGACCCGACGGGGAGTATGGCTACACCTTC.